This is a list of T cell receptor beta chains from one sample in a study of OX40 agonist ivuxolimab in advanced cancers. TCRdb keeps only in-frame clones here, not all; method: immunoSEQ multiplex PCR. Found here are approximately 68,000 clones, 75% to 90% of them singletons; the top ten hold more than 3.5%. Sequences were derived from CD4+ or CD8+ T cells sorted from blood, sampled in a trial of the OX40 agonist ivuxolimab. Receptors were obtained from an adult with an advanced solid tumor such as melanoma, head and neck, liver or kidney cancer. CDR3s include the opening cysteine and the closing phenylalanine or tryptophan. The D gene is left open where the match is weak. Not all rows give a size; the values are once, few, many and, for expanded clones, a class.

V gene	J gene	D gene	clone size	CDR3 DNA	CDR3 protein
TRBV7-9	TRBJ2-5	-	-	TGTGCCAGCAGCCAAGCTACAGGGCCGTCGTGGGAGACCCAGTACTTC	CASSQATGPSWETQYF
TRBV5-1	TRBJ2-3	-	-	TGCGCCAGCAGCTGGAGGACACCAAGCACAGATACGCAGTATTTT	CASSWRTPSTDTQYF
TRBV11-2	TRBJ2-6	-	-	TGTGCCAGCAGCACCAACAGGGCTGGGGCCAACGTCCTGACTTTC	CASSTNRAGANVLTF
TRBV28	TRBJ1-2	-	few	TGTGCCAGCAGTTCCGAGAGGCTGAGTAACTATGGCTACACCTTC	CASSSERLSNYGYTF
TRBV18	TRBJ1-1	TRBD1	-	TGTGCCAGCTCACCAGAACAGGGGTCGGCGTTTGCTGAAGCTTTCTTT	CASSPEQGSAFAEAFF
TRBV18	TRBJ1-2	TRBD1	-	TGTGCCAGCTCACCTGCTGCCCAGGGGGCTGGCTACACCTTC	CASSPAAQGAGYTF
TRBV2	TRBJ2-3	-	-	TGTGCCAGCAGTGAAGCTTCAGATACGCAGTATTTT	CASSEASDTQYF
TRBV29-1	TRBJ2-7	-	-	TGCAGCGTACGGACGGGAATATCCTACGAGCAGTACTTC	CSVRTGISYEQYF
TRBV6-6	TRBJ1-6	-	-	TGTGCCAGCAGCCGCGGTGGGGGGAATTCACCCCTCCACTTT	CASSRGGGNSPLHF
TRBV7-2	TRBJ1-2	TRBD1	-	TGTGCCAGCAACAGACAGGGGGCCTTTTATGGCTACACCTTC	CASNRQGAFYGYTF
TRBV7-2	TRBJ2-5	-	once	TGTGCCAGCAGCCTCTCGGGGGTCCAAGAGACCCAGTACTTC	CASSLSGVQETQYF
TRBV5-6	TRBJ2-7	TRBD1	-	TGTGCCAGCAGCCTCAGCTTGAATCCGGACAGGTCGACCTACGAGCAGTACTTC	CASSLSLNPDRSTYEQYF
TRBV11-2	TRBJ1-2	TRBD1	-	TGTGCCAGCAGCTTAGAAGGCCAGGGGGCGTTCGGCTACACCTTC	CASSLEGQGAFGYTF
TRBV30	TRBJ2-7	-	-	TGTGCCTGGAGTGTAAGGCAGGGGGGGAGGTGGGAGCAGTACTTC	CAWSVRQGGRWEQYF
TRBV28	TRBJ2-7	-	few	TGTGCCACCACGGGAACACGGCGGGACGAGCAGTACTTC	CATTGTRRDEQYF
TRBV18	TRBJ2-7	TRBD1	-	TGTGCCAGCTCACCCGGGACAGGGGGCGGTATGTACGAGCAGTACTTC	CASSPGTGGGMYEQYF
TRBV9	TRBJ2-1	-	-	TGTGCCAGCGGCACAAGATACAATGAGCAGTTCTTC	CASGTRYNEQFF
TRBV2	TRBJ2-3	TRBD2	-	TGTGCCAGCAGTGTCGTAGCGGGGCGCACAGATACGCAGTATTTT	CASSVVAGRTDTQYF
TRBV19	TRBJ2-1	TRBD2	-	TGTGCCAGTAGTTCGGGGGGGACCTACAATGAGCAGTTCTTC	CASSSGGTYNEQFF
TRBV30	TRBJ1-4	-	-	TGTGCCTGGAGTGGGGACGGGATTCAGACAGGCGAAAAACTGTTTTTT	CAWSGDGIQTGEKLFF
TRBV6-5	TRBJ1-4	-	-	TGTGCCAGCAGTTACCGTGTGGGGACTAATGAAAAACTGTTTTTT	CASSYRVGTNEKLFF
TRBV19	TRBJ1-5	-	-	TGTGCCAGTAGCATCCAGGGGTTTGGTCAGCCCCAGCATTTT	CASSIQGFGQPQHF
TRBV19	TRBJ2-7	TRBD2	-	TGTGCCAGTAGTGGGCGGGAGCTGGGCTACGAGCAGTACTTC	CASSGRELGYEQYF
TRBV6-1	TRBJ1-4	TRBD1	-	TGTGCCAGCAGTGAAGGCAATGACAGGGAGCCCTTGCGGGATGAAAAACTGTTTTTT	CASSEGNDREPLRDEKLFF
TRBV28	TRBJ1-5	TRBD1	-	TGTGCCAGCAGTTTACCGGGACAGGGGCTCCTATTGCCCCAGCATTTT	CASSLPGQGLLLPQHF
TRBV5-1	TRBJ2-7	TRBD1	-	TGCGCCAGCACCTCGGGGGGGACAGGGGTCACCTACGAGCAGTACTTC	CASTSGGTGVTYEQYF
TRBV28	TRBJ2-5	-	-	TGTGCCAGCAGTGAAACTAGGACCCAGTACTTC	CASSETRTQYF
TRBV4-1	TRBJ1-1	TRBD1	-	TGCGCCAGCAGCCAAACCCTAGACAGGGGGATGGGTGCTTTCTTT	CASSQTLDRGMGAFF
TRBV28	TRBJ1-5	-	few	TGTGCCAGCAGTGCCCGGGGGGAGCCCCAGCATTTT	CASSARGEPQHF
TRBV18	TRBJ2-1	TRBD1	-	TGTGCCAGCTCACTATCCCGGACAGGCTTCACCAATGAGCAGTTCTTC	CASSLSRTGFTNEQFF
TRBV27	TRBJ2-2	TRBD1	once	TGTGCCAGCAGTTGGGACAGTCCCGGGGAGCTGTTTTTT	CASSWDSPGELFF
TRBV30	TRBJ1-1	-	few	TGTGCCTGGAGTCGGCCCCCGAACACTGAAGCTTTCTTT	CAWSRPPNTEAFF
TRBV30	TRBJ1-6	TRBD1	-	TGTGCCTGGACAGGACAGGAATACTCACCCCTCCACTTT	CAWTGQEYSPLHF
TRBV19	TRBJ1-4	-	-	TGTGCCAGTAGTATTTCTGCGGGGCAGGATGAAAAACTGTTTTTT	CASSISAGQDEKLFF
TRBV28	TRBJ2-3	-	-	TGTGCCAGCAGTTTCATCGAGACGCCAGATACGCAGTATTTT	CASSFIETPDTQYF
TRBV2	TRBJ1-5	-	few	TGTGCCAGCAGTGAGGAACGTACACGGAATCAGCCCCAGCATTTT	CASSEERTRNQPQHF
TRBV19	TRBJ1-6	-	once	TGTGCCAGTAGTTTGCAGGGGCCGCCGAATTCACCCCTCCACTTT	CASSLQGPPNSPLHF
TRBV7-2	TRBJ1-2	-	-	TGTGCCAGCACCACCGTGGGGATGGGGGACTATGGCTACACCTTC	CASTTVGMGDYGYTF
TRBV13	TRBJ2-1	TRBD1	-	TGTGCCAGCAGCTGGACAGGGGTTGAGCAGTTCTTC	CASSWTGVEQFF
TRBV28	TRBJ2-4	-	-	TGTGCCAGCAGTTTTGGGGGAGCTCTGTACTTC	CASSFGGALYF
TRBV6-1	TRBJ2-7	-	-	TGTGCCAGCAACAGAAACTACGAGCAGTACTTC	CASNRNYEQYF
TRBV28	TRBJ2-7	TRBD1	-	TGTGCCAGCAGCACAGGGGGCATCTACGAGCAGTACTTC	CASSTGGIYEQYF
TRBV28	TRBJ2-7	TRBD1	once	TGTGCCAGCGGCCGGGACAGGACCTACGAGCAGTACTTC	CASGRDRTYEQYF
TRBV5-1	TRBJ2-3	TRBD2	-	TGCGCCAGCAGCTTGGTATCTAGCGGAGGGGCCACAGATACGCAGTATTTT	CASSLVSSGGATDTQYF
TRBV5-4	TRBJ2-5	-	-	TGTGCCAGCAGCACACAAGAGACCCAGTACTTC	CASSTQETQYF
TRBV11-1	TRBJ1-4	-	-	TGTGCCAGCAGCCTTGACCGAGCAACTAATGAAAAACTGTTTTTT	CASSLDRATNEKLFF
TRBV30	TRBJ1-4	TRBD1	-	TGTGCCTGGAGCACAGGGGGCTGGGAAAAACTGTTTTTT	CAWSTGGWEKLFF
TRBV19	TRBJ2-1	TRBD2	-	TGTGCCAGTAGTATTCCGGGACTAAATGAGCAGTTCTTC	CASSIPGLNEQFF
TRBV6-1	TRBJ2-5	-	-	TGTGCCAGCAGTGATAGCCCTGGACAGTTTGAGACCCAGTACTTC	CASSDSPGQFETQYF
TRBV28	TRBJ1-2	-	few	TGTGCCAGCAGTATAGGGTGGGGCTACACCTTC	CASSIGWGYTF
TRBV7-9	TRBJ2-7	-	-	TGTGCCAGCAGCTCGGGGTGGGACTCCTACGAGCAGTACTTC	CASSSGWDSYEQYF
TRBV6-1	TRBJ2-7	TRBD2	-	TGTGCCAGCAGTGAATCTTTGGGGACTAGCGGAACCTACGAGCAGTACTTC	CASSESLGTSGTYEQYF
TRBV7-2	TRBJ2-2	-	-	TGTGCCAGCAGCTCGTACCAGGGAGTTTACACCGGGGAGCTGTTTTTT	CASSSYQGVYTGELFF
TRBV27	TRBJ2-4	-	-	TGTGCCAGCAGTTCCTTAGACAGCCCCCAAAACATTCAGTACTTC	CASSSLDSPQNIQYF
TRBV28	TRBJ1-2	-	-	TGTGCCAGCAGTTCCGGTATCTGGGGCTCGGATGGCTACACCTTC	CASSSGIWGSDGYTF
TRBV5-1	TRBJ2-1	-	-	TGCGCCAGCAATATAGGGGGCTCCTACAATGAGCAGTTCTTC	CASNIGGSYNEQFF
TRBV30	TRBJ2-7	TRBD1	-	TGTGCCTGGAGTGACGGAAACAGGGGCGAGCAGTACTTC	CAWSDGNRGEQYF
TRBV6-6	TRBJ2-5	TRBD1	-	TGTGCCAGCAGTTACAGCACAGGGGATAGGCAAGAGACCCAGTACTTC	CASSYSTGDRQETQYF